These 26 T cell receptor beta chains were sequenced from one sample in a study of blood T cell repertoires in COVID-19. Assay used: immunoSEQ multiplex PCR; TCRdb lists only in-frame clones, some missing. Here the sample spans approximately 100,000 clones, 81% being singletons. Material: peripheral blood. These TCRs come from a woman over 75 with acute or convalescent COVID-19.

The V gene is TRBV19, the J gene TRBJ1-5; a possible D gene is TRBD1 (6 bases). V lost 3 bases, J lost 0 bases, and 9 bases lay in between. Germline loops: CDR1 LNHDA, CDR2 SQIVND (reference sequence). CDR3 size: 15 residues. The CDR3 spells CASSIDRNSNQPQHF. In DNA form, the CDR3 reads TGTGCCAGTAGTATCGACAGGAATAGCAATCAGCCCCAGCATTTT.

The rearrangement uses TRBV6-5 and TRBJ2-5; D might be TRBD1 (5 bases). Trimming shortened V by 6 bases and J by 0 bases, and 8 bases separated the two germline ends. From germline, CDR1 is MNHEY and CDR2 SVGAGI. The CDR3 runs to 13 residues. CDR3 protein: CASRVTDQETQYF. The CDR3 bases are TGTGCCAGCAGGGTGACAGACCAAGAGACCCAGTACTTC.

The chain uses TRBV11-2 and TRBJ2-3; TRBD2 might be the D (6 bases). The CDR3 loop spans 14 amino acids. Trimming pared 0 bases from V and 6 bases from J, leaving 10 bases between. The germline gives CDR1 SGHAT, CDR2 FQNNGV. The CDR3 sequence is CASSLDGGVDTQYF. CDR3 DNA sequence: TGTGCCAGCAGCTTAGATGGCGGGGTGGATACGCAGTATTTT.

The gene calls are TRBV4-3 and TRBJ1-6, with D unclear. In germline, CDR1 is LGHNA, CDR2 YSLEER. There are 15 residues in the CDR3. V was clipped by 1 base and J by 14 bases, with 18 bases between them. The CDR3: CASSQAPAQVLSLHF. For the CDR3, the DNA is TGCGCCAGCAGCCAAGCTCCGGCTCAGGTATTATCCCTCCACTTT.

This clone has just one count. The V call is TRBV9, the J call TRBJ1-1; D gene unclear. The germline V and J ends were trimmed by 4 bases and 1 base, with 17 bases remaining between them. This CDR3 is built from 16 residues. Germline V gives CDR1 SGDLS, CDR2 YYNGEE. This CDR3 reads CASSPPAGKGNTEAFF. CDR3 DNA: TGTGCCAGCAGCCCACCAGCGGGCAAAGGGAACACTGAAGCTTTCTTT.

This chain uses TRBV6-5 with TRBJ2-5, with D possibly TRBD2 on 5 matching bases. Germline V CDR1 and CDR2: MNHEY, SVGAGI. Trimming stripped 8 bases from V and 3 bases from J, with 16 bases between. The CDR3 consists of 14 residues. CDR3 bases: TGTGCCAGCCGGGGATACCTCACTAAAGAGACCCAGTACTTC. Translation: CASRGYLTKETQYF.

This chain joins TRBV19 and TRBJ1-2; tentative D call: TRBD1 (5 bases). V was shortened by 6 bases and J by 4 bases, with 12 bases between the two germline ends. Per the germline V gene, CDR1 is LNHDA and CDR2 is SQIVND (reference sequence). The CDR3 is 13 residues long. The CDR3 is CASRSGGGYGYTF. In DNA, the CDR3 is TGTGCCAGTAGGAGTGGGGGAGGCTATGGCTACACCTTC.

The V call is TRBV9, the J call TRBJ1-2, with D possibly being TRBD1 (5 bases). V lost 5 bases and J lost 3, with 11 bases in between. The length of the CDR3 is 13 residues. The germline V gene has CDR1 SGDLS and CDR2 YYNGEE. The CDR3: CASRSRADYGYTF. DNA for the CDR3: TGTGCCAGCAGGTCCAGGGCCGACTATGGCTACACCTTC.

The chain combines TRBV13 with TRBJ2-1; 13 positions agree with TRBD2. CDR3 length: 15 amino acids. From germline, CDR1 is PRHDT and CDR2 FYEKMQ (reference sequence). Trimming removed 4 bases from V and 8 bases from J; junction bases left unmatched: 5. CDR3 residues: CASSSRTSGGYEQFF. CDR3 coding DNA: TGTGCCAGCAGCTCAAGGACTAGCGGGGGATATGAGCAGTTCTTC.

The genes are TRBV9 and TRBJ1-5; TRBD1 aligns across 8 bases. Germline CDR1 SGDLS, CDR2 YYNGEE. Trimming removed 4 bases from V and 3 bases from J; junction bases left unmatched: 6. CDR3 length equals 15 residues. The CDR3 loop is CASSLGGQANQPQHF. The CDR3 DNA reads as TGTGCCAGCAGCCTAGGGGGACAGGCCAATCAGCCCCAGCATTTT.

The chain couples TRBV10-2 to TRBJ2-3; D gene uncertain. Trimming removed 8 bases from V and 2 bases from J, with 5 bases in between. The CDR3 contains 11 residues. Germline lookup yields CDR1 WSHSY and CDR2 SAAADI. In DNA form, the CDR3 reads TGCGCCAGCCGAGTCACAGATACGCAGTATTTT. As protein: CASRVTDTQYF.

This clone has ten or more counts. The chain combines TRBV7-9 with TRBJ2-2; a possible D gene is TRBD2 (6 bases). Germline V lookup: CDR1 SEHNR, CDR2 FQNEAQ (reference sequence). The CDR3 extends over 16 amino acids. Trimming removed 4 bases at V and 2 bases at J, with 14 bases between. CDR3 sequence: CASSWTGTYNTGELFF. Here the CDR3 DNA reads TGTGCCAGCAGCTGGACCGGGACTTATAACACCGGGGAGCTGTTTTTT. Together with reference TRBV7-9 and TRBJ2-2, the CDR3 gives the full variable domain: DTGVSQNPRHKITKRGQNVTFRCDPISEHNRLYWYRQTLGQGPEFLTYFQNEAQLEKSRLLSDRFSAERPKGSFSTLEIQRTEQGDSAMYLCASSWTGTYNTGELFFGEGSRLTVL.

This clone was recorded only once. The chain carries TRBV6-5 and TRBJ2-5, with TRBD1 matching over 11 bases. The CDR3 covers 14 residues. The germline V gene encodes CDR1 MNHEY and CDR2 SVGAGI. V dropped 7 bases and J dropped 7; count of bases not matched to a gene: 8. Here the CDR3 DNA reads TGTGCCAGCAACGCCCCGGGACAGGGGGGGACCCAGTACTTC. Its protein product is CASNAPGQGGTQYF.

The chain employs TRBV19 and TRBJ1-5, with TRBD1 identical over 7 bases. The CDR3 sequence is 16 residues long. V gave up 3 bases and J gave up 5 bases; unmatched junction bases: 10. Germline loops: CDR1 LNHDA, CDR2 SQIVND (reference sequence). The CDR3 region has the DNA TGTGCCAGTAGTATTCCCCCAACAGGGACAGATCAGCCCCAGCATTTT. Residues: CASSIPPTGTDQPQHF.

CDR3 coding DNA: TGTGCCAGCAGCTTGGGTGGGATCGTAGTCCCCCGACAGGGTTCACCCCTCCACTTT. Its translation: CASSLGGIVVPRQGSPLHF. This rearrangement joins TRBV5-4 to TRBJ1-6, with 7 bases lining up with TRBD1. Per germline, CDR1 SGHNT and CDR2 YYREEE (reference sequence). There are 19 residues in the CDR3. V dropped 0 bases and J dropped 9; count of bases not matched to a gene: 18.

This rearrangement joins TRBV5-4 to TRBJ2-2, with 8 bases that match TRBD1. The CDR3 runs to 17 residues. With V trimmed by 0 bases and J by 4 bases, 8 bases remained unmatched. Germline loops: CDR1 SGHNT, CDR2 YYREEE (reference sequence). The CDR3 protein is CASSLALTGATTGELFF. As DNA, the CDR3 is TGTGCCAGCAGCTTGGCCTTGACAGGGGCTACCACCGGGGAGCTGTTTTTT.

The rearrangement uses TRBV6-5 and TRBJ1-2, with a tentative D call TRBD1 (5 bases). Trimming removed 0 bases at V and 4 bases at J, with 15 bases between. Germline-derived CDR1 and CDR2 are MNHEY and SVGAGI. This CDR3 is 16 amino acids long. The DNA of the CDR3 is TGTGCCAGCAGTTACTCGCTTCAGGGTTCAATCTATGGCTACACCTTC. This gives the protein CASSYSLQGSIYGYTF.

The CDR3 loop reads CAISGPPGLAGAHLTGELFF. The CDR3 nucleotides read TGTGCCATCAGTGGGCCCCCGGGACTAGCGGGGGCTCACCTCACCGGGGAGCTGTTTTTT. This sequence joins TRBV10-3 and TRBJ2-2, with 14 positions matching TRBD2. J gave up 4 bases and V 4 bases, and 14 bases lay outside the gene matches. The germline V gene encodes CDR1 ENHRY and CDR2 SYGVKD. The CDR3 consists of 20 residues.

This clone has a single count. J is TRBJ2-3 and V is TRBV6-4, with 8 bases that match TRBD1. Germline V lookup: CDR1 MRHNA, CDR2 SNTAGT. J lost 4 bases, V lost 2 bases, and 2 bases had no gene match. The CDR3 contains 14 residues. CDR3 DNA sequence: TGTGCCAGCAGTGACCAGGGGGCCGCAGATACGCAGTATTTT. It is translated as CASSDQGAADTQYF.

The chain couples TRBV28 to TRBJ2-1, with 11 bases identical to TRBD1. In germline, CDR1 is MDHEN, CDR2 SYDVKM. Unmatched junction bases numbered 7, after V lost 5 bases and J lost 7 bases. This CDR3 region has 15 residues. CDR3 coding DNA: TGTGCCAGCAGTGGCCGGGACAGGGGGGGGAATGAGCAGTTCTTC. As protein: CASSGRDRGGNEQFF.

The chain couples TRBV28 to TRBJ1-4; TRBD1 matches at 10 bases. Germline CDR1 is MDHEN and CDR2 is SYDVKM. Losses at the gene ends were 3 bases for V and 8 bases for J; bases not matched to a gene: 6. The CDR3 loop spans 15 amino acids. The CDR3 DNA reads TGTGCCAGCAGTTTCATGGGGACAGGGGAGGAAAAACTGTTTTTT. Translation gives CASSFMGTGEEKLFF.

The rearrangement uses TRBV6-1 and TRBJ1-2; D gene uncertain. There are 14 residues in the CDR3. V was clipped by 2 bases and J by 2 bases, with 9 bases between them. The germline V gene encodes CDR1 MNHNS and CDR2 SASEGT. CDR3 region: CASSENRNNYGYTF. The DNA for the CDR3 is TGTGCCAGCAGTGAAAACAGAAACAACTATGGCTACACCTTC.

This chain connects TRBV7-2 to TRBJ1-2; 8 positions agree with TRBD1. Trimming took 2 bases from V and 4 from J; bases not matched to a gene: 3. Germline CDR1 SGHTA, CDR2 FQGNSA. The CDR3 runs to 14 residues. CDR3 nucleotide sequence: TGTGCCAGCAGCTTACAGGGGGCTAGCTATGGCTACACCTTC. This gives the protein CASSLQGASYGYTF. Complete variable domain (other parts from reference TRBV7-2 and TRBJ1-2): GAGVSQSPSNKVTEKGKDVELRCDPISGHTALYWYRQSLGQGLEFLIYFQGNSAPDKSGLPSDRFSAERTGGSVSTLTIQRTQQEDSAVYLCASSLQGASYGYTFGSGTRLTVV.

This chain connects TRBV6-2 or TRBV6-3 to TRBJ2-1; tentative D call: TRBD2 (7 bases). CDR3 length equals 22 residues. Germline values: CDR1 MNHEY, CDR2 SVGEGT. Between the trimmed V and J ends, which lost 7 bases and 0 bases, there was a span of 34 bases. The CDR3 here is CASTPPAGGGGGRPVSYNEQFF. CDR3 DNA sequence: TGTGCCAGCACCCCCCCGGCCGGGGGAGGGGGGGGCCGGCCTGTCTCCTACAATGAGCAGTTCTTC.

This clone was counted only a few times. The chain recombines TRBV28 with TRBJ1-6; D is ambiguous. The CDR3 contains 13 residues. V was trimmed by 2 bases and J by 11 bases, leaving 10 bases between them. The germline gives CDR1 MDHEN, CDR2 SYDVKM. CDR3 bases: TGTGCCAGCAGTTTAAACCCCTCGGCACCCCTCCACTTT. Amino acid sequence: CASSLNPSAPLHF.

This chain connects TRBV5-6 to TRBJ1-5; 8 bases fit TRBD1. Germline V gene data show CDR1 as SGHDT and CDR2 as YYEEEE. Trimming took 3 bases from V and 0 from J; bases not matched to a gene: 14. The CDR3 is made up of 19 amino acids. CDR3 in DNA: TGTGCCAGCAGCTCCTACCGGGACAGGACCTCTCGTAGCAATCAGCCCCAGCATTTT. Its protein product is CASSSYRDRTSRSNQPQHF.